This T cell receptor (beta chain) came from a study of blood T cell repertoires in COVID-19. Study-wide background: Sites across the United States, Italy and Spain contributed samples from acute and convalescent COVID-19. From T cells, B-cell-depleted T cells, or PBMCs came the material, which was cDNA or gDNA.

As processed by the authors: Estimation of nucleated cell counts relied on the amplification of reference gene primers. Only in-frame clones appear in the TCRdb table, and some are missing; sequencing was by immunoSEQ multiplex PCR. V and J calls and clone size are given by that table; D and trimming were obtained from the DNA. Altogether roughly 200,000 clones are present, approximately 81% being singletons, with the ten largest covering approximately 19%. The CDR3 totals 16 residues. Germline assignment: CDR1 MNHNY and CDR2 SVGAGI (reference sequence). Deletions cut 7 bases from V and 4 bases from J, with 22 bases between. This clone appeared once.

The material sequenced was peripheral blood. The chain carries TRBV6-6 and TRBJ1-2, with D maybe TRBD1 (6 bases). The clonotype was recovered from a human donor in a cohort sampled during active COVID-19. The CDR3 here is CASTLQGLHHGYGYTF. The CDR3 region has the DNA TGTGCCAGCACCCTACAGGGATTGCACCACGGCTATGGCTACACCTTC.